These 27 T cell receptor beta chains were sequenced from one sample in a study of beta chain features in type 1 diabetes. These receptors' targets are unknown. The investigators reverse transcribed all of the isolated RNA, so they sequenced expressed TCRB transcripts. The repertoire was sequenced with immunoSEQ multiplex PCR; TCRdb's copy has only in-frame clones and lacks some. This table has about 68,000 clones, roughly half appearing once. Study-level findings and limits: Shortening of TCRB CDR3s, moderate but significant, appeared in all four CD4+ subsets of Type 1 diabetes patients.

The sample taken for sequencing was central memory CD4+ T cells from blood. These TCRs come from a young man with type 1 diabetes.

J is TRBJ2-3 and V is TRBV19; unclear D gene. The germline CDR1 and CDR2 sequences are LNHDA and SQIVND (reference sequence). The CDR3 sequence is 12 residues long. With 5 bases removed from V and 9 bases from J, the gap between germline ends came to 12 bases. DNA for the CDR3: TGTGCCAGTAGTGCCTTGTTGGGCACGCAGTATTTT. It encodes CASSALLGTQYF.

The chain employs TRBV27 and TRBJ2-5; TRBD1 matches 8 bases. The CDR3 is made up of 15 amino acids. After removal of 3 bases from V and 2 bases from J, the junction contained 5 bases not matched to a gene. Germline V CDR1 and CDR2: MNHEY, SMNVEV (reference sequence). CDR3 nucleotide sequence: TGTGCCAGCAGTTTTCACCGGACAGGGCAAGAGACCCAGTACTTC. Protein product: CASSFHRTGQETQYF.

Remarks on this clone: At the DNA level, this CDR3 is encoded by other sequences in the same sample as well. The J gene is TRBJ1-5, the V gene TRBV30; 7 bases align to TRBD1. From germline, CDR1 is GTSNPN and CDR2 SVGIG (reference sequence). V dropped 5 bases and J dropped 4; count of bases not matched to a gene: 5. This CDR3 has 13 amino acids. The CDR3 coding sequence is TGTGCCTGGTCCCTGACAGGGAATCAGCCCCAGCATTTT. This gives the protein CAWSLTGNQPQHF.

This clone has a handful of counts. The rearrangement uses TRBV10-3 and TRBJ2-5; TRBD1 aligns across 9 bases. V gave up 2 bases and J gave up 3 bases; unmatched junction bases: 10. The CDR3 has 17 residues. In germline, CDR1 is ENHRY, CDR2 SYGVKD. The CDR3 loop reads CAISEQAGTGREETQYF. CDR3 nucleotide sequence: TGTGCCATCAGTGAGCAAGCCGGGACAGGGAGGGAAGAGACCCAGTACTTC.

The chain is built from TRBV6-1 and TRBJ1-1, with TRBD1 matching over 8 bases. The V segment lost 3 bases and the J segment 5 bases; nucleotides outside the gene matches: 8. Germline CDR1 reads MNHNS; CDR2 reads SASEGT. CDR3 length equals 15 residues. CDR3 in amino acids: CASSDLHRGLTEAFF. Here the CDR3 DNA reads TGTGCCAGCAGTGACTTGCACAGGGGGTTGACTGAAGCTTTCTTT.

The chain uses TRBV4-2 and TRBJ2-2, with D tentatively TRBD2 (5 bases). The CDR3 sequence is 16 residues long. Trimming left V 4 bases short and J 1 base short, with 13 bases between. Germline loops: CDR1 LGHNA, CDR2 YNFKEQ. The chain's CDR3 is CASSRGLAGNTGELFF. The CDR3 DNA sequence: TGTGCCAGCAGCCGGGGTTTGGCGGGGAACACCGGGGAGCTGTTTTTT.

This chain links TRBV7-6 with TRBJ1-6, with D possibly TRBD1 on 6 matching bases. The germline gives CDR1 SGHVS, CDR2 FNYEAQ. The ends were cut back, 1 base at V and 5 bases at J, with 24 bases in the middle. The CDR3 loop spans 20 amino acids. The CDR3 DNA reads TGTGCCAGCAGCTTAGATTCTTGGGGGGGCGCCTCTAAGAATAATTCACCCCTCCACTTT. Encoded protein: CASSLDSWGGASKNNSPLHF.

The chain combines TRBV27 with TRBJ2-7, with TRBD2 matching over 12 bases. V shed 5 bases, J shed 3 bases, and the junction held 11 bases outside the gene matches. Germline CDR1 reads MNHEY; CDR2 reads SMNVEV (reference sequence). The CDR3 runs 17 residues. Written as DNA, the CDR3 is TGTGCCAGCAGTCTAGTCCCCGGACTAGCGGGGATCTACGAGCAGTACTTC. Encoded protein: CASSLVPGLAGIYEQYF.

This chain links TRBV9 with TRBJ2-5; 7 bases match TRBD1. This CDR3 has 15 residues. Trimming removed 5 bases from V and 3 bases from J; junction bases left unmatched: 10. Germline CDR1 and CDR2: SGDLS and YYNGEE. The CDR3 reads CASSIRDSSKETQYF. The DNA for the CDR3 is TGTGCCAGCAGTATCCGGGACAGCTCTAAAGAGACCCAGTACTTC.

The sample holds a few counts of this clone. The chain recombines TRBV6-5 with TRBJ1-1; 8 positions match TRBD1. CDR3 length: 11 amino acids. Germline V lookup: CDR1 MNHEY, CDR2 SVGAGI. V shed 6 bases, J shed 9 bases, and the junction held 3 bases outside the gene matches. CDR3 region: CASRSRGQAFF. The CDR3 nucleotides read TGTGCCAGCAGATCCAGGGGGCAAGCTTTCTTT.

V gene TRBV7-9 combines with J gene TRBJ2-5; D remains unclear. The length of the CDR3 is 11 residues. In germline, CDR1 is SEHNR, CDR2 FQNEAQ (reference sequence). V shed 5 bases and J shed 2 bases, with 3 bases lying between them. CDR3 sequence: CASSPQETQYF. The DNA of the CDR3 is TGTGCCAGCAGCCCTCAAGAGACCCAGTACTTC.

This sequence joins TRBV2 and TRBJ1-6; 7 nucleotides agree with TRBD1. Germline V lookup: CDR1 SNHLY, CDR2 FYNNEI. The CDR3 sequence is 14 residues long. V lost 5 bases and J lost 8; bases outside the gene matches: 6. Here the CDR3 DNA reads TGTGCCAGCAGTAACAGGGGCAAAGATTCACCCCTCCACTTT. This sequence encodes CASSNRGKDSPLHF.

The chain's CDR3 is CASSLRRDTEAFF. The CDR3 bases are TGCGCCAGCAGCTTGAGGCGGGACACTGAAGCTTTCTTT. This chain joins TRBV5-1 and TRBJ1-1; no definite D call. The CDR3 spans 13 residues. Germline values: CDR1 SGHRS, CDR2 YFSETQ. V was cut by 1 base and J by 3 bases, with 7 bases left in between.

The gene calls are TRBV19 and TRBJ1-1; possibly TRBD1 for D (5 bases). Trimming pared 8 bases from V and 9 bases from J, leaving 10 bases between. This CDR3 has 10 residues. The germline CDR1 and CDR2 sequences are LNHDA and SQIVND (reference sequence). The CDR3 loop reads CASQGVKAFF. The DNA for the CDR3 is TGTGCCAGTCAAGGGGTGAAAGCTTTCTTT.

V usage is TRBV6-1 and J usage is TRBJ2-3, with 11 positions matching TRBD2. Germline trimming cut 3 bases from V and 6 bases from J; bases unmatched to any gene: 5. The CDR3 has 15 amino acids. The V gene's germline CDR1 is MNHNS and CDR2 SASEGT. The CDR3 DNA follows: TGTGCCAGCAGTGATTCTAGCGGGGGGTGGGATACGCAGTATTTT. Amino acids: CASSDSSGGWDTQYF.

V usage is TRBV7-2 and J usage is TRBJ2-2; 8 bases are shared with TRBD2. V lost 4 bases, J lost 4 bases, and 17 bases stayed unmatched. CDR1 and CDR2 from the germline V gene are SGHTA and FQGNSA. The CDR3 contains 19 residues. The CDR3 region has the DNA TGTGCCAGCAGCTCTCCCGACAGACCGGGACTAGAGGGCACCGGGGAGCTGTTTTTT. Translating it yields CASSSPDRPGLEGTGELFF.

This clone has just one count. The chain joins TRBV4-2 to TRBJ2-3; 10 bases are a match to TRBD2. Germline V lookup: CDR1 LGHNA, CDR2 YNFKEQ. V trimming: 4 bases; J trimming: 0 bases; junction bases outside the gene matches: 7. This CDR3 is built from 17 residues. CDR3 in DNA: TGTGCCAGCAGCCCGAACTTAGCGGGAGGAAGCACAGATACGCAGTATTTT. This gives the protein CASSPNLAGGSTDTQYF.

The chain is built from TRBV5-1 and TRBJ2-5, with D possibly TRBD1 on 7 matching bases. Trimming stripped 0 bases from V and 6 bases from J, with 12 bases between. Germline CDR1 is SGHRS and CDR2 is YFSETQ. The CDR3 is 14 residues long. The CDR3 sequence: CASSLEQGGKTQYF. For the CDR3, the DNA is TGCGCCAGCAGCTTGGAGCAGGGGGGAAAGACCCAGTACTTC.

V is TRBV10-3 and J is TRBJ2-6, with 11 bases matching TRBD1. Germline trimming cut 2 bases from V and 2 bases from J; bases unmatched to any gene: 8. Per the germline V gene, CDR1 is ENHRY and CDR2 is SYGVKD. This CDR3 is 19 amino acids long. The DNA of the CDR3 is TGTGCCATCAGTGAGACCCCCGGGACAGGGGGGGCTGGGGCCAACGTCCTGACTTTC. Its protein product is CAISETPGTGGAGANVLTF.

The chain has TRBV27 and TRBJ2-1, with D uncertain. V was clipped by 4 bases and J by 9 bases, with 7 bases between them. The CDR3 covers 11 residues. The germline V gene encodes CDR1 MNHEY and CDR2 SMNVEV (reference sequence). CDR3 region: CASSSVTEQFF. The CDR3 DNA follows: TGTGCCAGCAGTTCAGTAACTGAGCAGTTCTTC.

This chain uses TRBV5-1 with TRBJ1-1; TRBD1 agrees at 7 bases. This CDR3 has 12 amino acids. Trimming cost V 3 bases and J 7 bases; bases outside gene matches: 3. Germline assignment: CDR1 SGHRS and CDR2 YFSETQ. The CDR3 protein is CASSSSGGEAFF. CDR3 DNA sequence: TGCGCCAGCAGCTCCTCAGGGGGTGAAGCTTTCTTT.

V is TRBV4-1 and J is TRBJ2-7; 7 positions match TRBD1. CDR3 length: 14 residues. Per germline, CDR1 MGHRA and CDR2 YSYEKL. The trim removed 4 bases at V and 5 bases at J, leaving 8 bases unmatched. Written as DNA, the CDR3 is TGCGCCAGCAGCCGCCGGGACAGCAGCCACGAGCAGTACTTC. It codes for CASSRRDSSHEQYF.

The chain employs TRBV5-6 and TRBJ2-1, with 8 nucleotides matching TRBD1. Trimming removed 9 bases from V and 5 bases from J; junction bases left unmatched: 10. CDR1 SGHDT and CDR2 YYEEEE come from the germline V gene. The CDR3 has 14 residues. CDR3 DNA: TGTGCCACCTTTCGGACAGGGATTAACAATGAGCAGTTCTTC. Translated, it gives CATFRTGINNEQFF. Full variable domain (outside the CDR3, taken from reference TRBV5-6 and TRBJ2-1): DAGVTQSPTHLIKTRGQQVTLRCSPKSGHDTVSWYQQALGQGPQFIFQYYEEEERQRGNFPDRFSGHQFPNYSSELNVNALLLGDSALYLCATFRTGINNEQFFGPGTRLTVL.

This clone was counted only a few times. The gene calls are TRBV7-8 and TRBJ2-3, with TRBD2 matching over 9 bases. Germline-derived CDR1 and CDR2 are SGHVS and FQNEAQ. The CDR3 has 15 residues. V gave up 1 base and J gave up 2 bases; unmatched junction bases: 1. CDR3 protein: CASSLGLAATDTQYF. CDR3 nucleotides: TGTGCCAGCAGCTTAGGACTAGCGGCCACAGATACGCAGTATTTT.

This clone has only a few counts. This chain joins TRBV15 and TRBJ2-2; 7 bases map to TRBD1. Germline V lookup: CDR1 LNHNV, CDR2 YYDKDF (reference sequence). This CDR3 comprises 15 residues. V dropped 0 bases and J dropped 3; count of bases not matched to a gene: 1. The CDR3 here is CATSRDRGYTGELFF. The CDR3 nucleotides read TGTGCCACCAGCAGAGACAGGGGGTACACCGGGGAGCTGTTTTTT.

This clone was seen once. V gene TRBV7-9 combines with J gene TRBJ1-2, with 8 bases fitting TRBD1. Germline CDR1 SEHNR, CDR2 FQNEAQ (reference sequence). The CDR3 runs to 14 residues. V was clipped by 8 bases and J by 2 bases; unmatched bases: 7. The chain's CDR3 is CASLKTGANYGYTF. The CDR3 DNA reads as TGTGCCAGCCTCAAGACAGGGGCAAACTATGGCTACACCTTC.

The V and J genes are TRBV6-1 and TRBJ2-5; 9 bases agree with TRBD1. The CDR3 runs to 14 residues. V trimming: 5 bases; J trimming: 4 bases; junction bases outside the gene matches: 5. The germline V gene encodes CDR1 MNHNS and CDR2 SASEGT. The CDR3 loop reads CASSRDRVGETQYF. Written as DNA, the CDR3 is TGTGCCAGCAGTCGGGACAGGGTAGGAGAGACCCAGTACTTC.